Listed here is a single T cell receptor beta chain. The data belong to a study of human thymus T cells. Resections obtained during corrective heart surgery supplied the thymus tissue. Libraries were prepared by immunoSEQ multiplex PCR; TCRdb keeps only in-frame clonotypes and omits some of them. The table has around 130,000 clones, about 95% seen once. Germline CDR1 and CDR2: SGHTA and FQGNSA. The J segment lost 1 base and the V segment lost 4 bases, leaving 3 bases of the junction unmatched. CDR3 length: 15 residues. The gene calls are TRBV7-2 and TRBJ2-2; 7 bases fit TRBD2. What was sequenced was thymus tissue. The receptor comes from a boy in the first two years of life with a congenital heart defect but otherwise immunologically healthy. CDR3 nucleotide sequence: TGTGCCAGCAGCTGGACGGGGGGGAACACCGGGGAGCTGTTTTTT. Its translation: CASSWTGGNTGELFF.